The present T cell receptor beta chain was sequenced within a study of vaccination and CD4 T cells after COVID-19. Across the whole study: Overlapping spike peptides served as the stimulus for the cells. These peptides came from SARS-CoV-2 and from the common cold coronaviruses HCoV-NL63, HCoV-OC43 and HCoV-229E.

Treatment reported: approximately nine-day PBMC culture with coronavirus spike peptide pools or control peptides (ViraFEST assay). CD4+ T-cell collection from the unexposed donor predated the COVID-19 pandemic (2011-2018). The assay that was used to sequence DNA from cultured CD4+ T cells was the Oncomine TCR Beta short-read assay. Investigators isolated genomic DNA from cultured CD4+ T cells. From the PCR reads, TCRdb called clonotypes with MiXCR, one entry per CDR3 protein. The sample carries about 7,800 distinct CDR3 sequences, over 35% recorded once. There are 14 residues in the CDR3. The germline CDR1 and CDR2 sequences are MRHNA and SNTAGT. V lost 5 bases to trimming and J lost 2 bases, with 10 bases between them. Worth noting for this clonotype: Its antigen is not identified.

Material: CD4+ T cells from blood, cultured in vitro. The chain joins TRBV6-4 to TRBJ1-3; no clear D. The receptor's source is a human donor in good health. The CDR3: CASSSPPAGNTIYF. CDR3 nucleotides: TGTGCCAGCAGTTCCCCCCCGGCTGGAAACACCATATATTTT.